A single sample is the source of the 8 T cell receptor beta chains below, sequenced in a study of blood T cell repertoires in COVID-19. The protocol was immunoSEQ multiplex PCR, while the TCRdb copy is restricted to in-frame clones and leaves out a portion. Found here are about 300,000 clones, approximately 89% of them singletons; the top ten hold 5.5% to 8%. The specimen sequenced was peripheral blood. The receptor source for this set is a woman under 40 who had recovered from COVID-19.

In nucleotides, the CDR3 is TGCGCCAGCAGCTTGGTAGGCAGCGGCTACTATGGCTACACCTTC. Translated: CASSLVGSGYYGYTF. The V gene is TRBV5-1, the J gene TRBJ1-2; D is ambiguous. Per the germline V gene, CDR1 is SGHRS and CDR2 is YFSETQ. Trimming removed 0 bases at V and 3 bases at J, with 12 bases between. The CDR3 consists of 15 residues.

The chain carries TRBV13 and TRBJ2-1; D is perhaps TRBD2 (5 bases). The V gene lost 1 base and the J gene lost 9 bases, with 7 bases spanning the gap. CDR1 PRHDT and CDR2 FYEKMQ come from the germline V gene (reference sequence). The CDR3 is 12 amino acids. For the CDR3, the DNA is TGTGCCAGCAGCTTAGAACGGGGTGAGCAGTTCTTC. Its translation is CASSLERGEQFF. The variable domain in full, completed from reference TRBV13 and TRBJ2-1, reads AAGVIQSPRHLIKEKRETATLKCYPIPRHDTVYWYQQGPGQDPQFLISFYEKMQSDKGSIPDRFSAQQFSDYHSELNMSSLELGDSALYFCASSLERGEQFFGPGTRLTVL.

The chain joins TRBV5-1 to TRBJ1-6; 8 bases are a match to TRBD1. Germline values: CDR1 SGHRS, CDR2 YFSETQ. The V gene end was trimmed by 2 bases and the J gene end by 9 bases; junction bases not matched to a gene: 4. The CDR3 is 14 residues long. Written as DNA, the CDR3 is TGCGCCAGCAGCTTTGGACAGGGTGGTTCACCCCTCCACTTT. Residues: CASSFGQGGSPLHF.

The CDR3 sequence is CAISGGLAGYNEQFF. CDR3 sequence (DNA): TGTGCCATCAGTGGAGGACTAGCGGGATACAATGAGCAGTTCTTC. The V and J genes are TRBV10-3 and TRBJ2-1, with TRBD2 matching 12 bases. Germline CDR1 and CDR2: ENHRY and SYGVKD. With 4 bases clipped from V and 4 bases from J, the junction kept 2 bases outside the gene matches. CDR3 size: 15 residues.

This clone appeared once. The chain couples TRBV5-1 to TRBJ2-3; 8 nucleotides align to TRBD1. Germline-derived CDR1 and CDR2 are SGHRS and YFSETQ. The CDR3 totals 16 residues. The trim removed 2 bases at V and 0 bases at J, leaving 5 bases unmatched. DNA of the CDR3: TGCGCCAGCAGCTTCGGACAGGGAGCTAGCACAGATACGCAGTATTTT. Protein product: CASSFGQGASTDTQYF. Supplemented by reference TRBV5-1 and TRBJ2-3, the full variable domain reads KAGVTQTPRYLIKTRGQQVTLSCSPISGHRSVSWYQQTPGQGLQFLFEYFSETQRNKGNFPGRFSGRQFSNSRSEMNVSTLELGDSALYLCASSFGQGASTDTQYFGPGTRLTVL.

The DNA of the CDR3 is TGTGCCAGCACGGGGGGGTCCCAGCCCCAGCATTTT. Amino acid sequence: CASTGGSQPQHF. This chain connects TRBV7-2 to TRBJ1-5; the D gene is possibly TRBD1 (5 bases). CDR3 length: 12 amino acids. CDR1 is SGHTA, CDR2 FQGNSA, per germline. V was cut by 7 bases and J by 7 bases, with 11 bases left in between.

V gene TRBV6-2 or TRBV6-3 combines with J gene TRBJ1-1; D uncertain. V was clipped by 5 bases and J by 4 bases, with 14 bases between them. The germline gives CDR1 MNHEY, CDR2 SVGEGT. The CDR3 runs 14 residues. The CDR3 loop reads CASSPLYSGTEAFF. The CDR3 DNA follows: TGTGCCAGCAGTCCCTTGTATAGCGGCACTGAAGCTTTCTTT.

The V gene is TRBV6-2 or TRBV6-3, the J gene TRBJ1-5, with TRBD1 matching 10 bases. Germline CDR1 is MNHEY and CDR2 is SVGEGT. CDR3 length: 18 amino acids. Trimming took 3 bases from V and 4 from J; bases not matched to a gene: 12. Written as DNA, the CDR3 is TGTGCCAGCAGTTATGCCTTGACAGGGGGCTTATGGAATCAGCCCCAGCATTTT. This gives the protein CASSYALTGGLWNQPQHF.